The 20 T cell receptor beta chains in this list originate from one sample, sequenced in a study of monozygotic twins with cystic fibrosis. Sequencing used immunoSEQ multiplex PCR; TCRdb keeps in-frame clones, though not all of them. In the table there are 35,000 or so clones, roughly 84% of which are singletons. Sequences were obtained from blood. All receptors come from a girl aged 2-10 years with cystic fibrosis.

This chain links TRBV7-9 with TRBJ1-2; 9 bases are shared with TRBD1. Per germline, CDR1 SEHNR and CDR2 FQNEAQ (reference sequence). CDR3 size: 18 residues. J lost 8 bases, V lost 5 bases, and 21 bases had no gene match. CDR3 residues: CASSPTPRGTGTSTGYTF. For the CDR3, the DNA is TGTGCCAGCAGCCCTACCCCGAGGGGGACAGGGACGAGTACAGGCTACACCTTC.

The V and J genes are TRBV27 and TRBJ1-1; 8 positions match TRBD1. The CDR3 totals 13 residues. CDR1 is MNHEY, CDR2 SMNVEV, per germline (reference sequence). With V trimmed by 5 bases and J by 7 bases, 6 bases remained unmatched. CDR3 residues: CASSIADRVEAFF. The CDR3, as DNA: TGTGCCAGCAGTATTGCGGACAGGGTTGAAGCTTTCTTT.

The genes are TRBV4-3 and TRBJ2-2, with D maybe TRBD1 (5 bases). CDR3 size: 14 residues. The germline V gene has CDR1 LGHNA and CDR2 YSLEER. Trimming pared 1 base from V and 5 bases from J, leaving 8 bases between. Here the CDR3 reads CASSQVRVTGELFF. The CDR3 DNA sequence: TGCGCCAGCAGCCAAGTCAGGGTGACCGGGGAGCTGTTTTTT.

The chain recombines TRBV27 with TRBJ1-2; the match to TRBD1 covers 7 bases. The germline V gene encodes CDR1 MNHEY and CDR2 SMNVEV (reference sequence). J was trimmed by 6 bases and V by 2 bases; bases with no gene match: 6. This CDR3 region has 14 residues. The CDR3 bases are TGTGCCAGCAGTTTAAAGACAGGGTTCCATGGCTACACCTTC. It encodes CASSLKTGFHGYTF.

The J gene is TRBJ2-1, the V gene TRBV4-2; 9 bases are a match to TRBD2. Trimming took 4 bases from V and 7 from J; bases not matched to a gene: 11. CDR3 size: 16 residues. The germline gives CDR1 LGHNA, CDR2 YNFKEQ. The CDR3: CASSPTPGLASNEQFF. CDR3 DNA: TGTGCCAGCAGCCCCACACCGGGACTAGCTTCGAATGAGCAGTTCTTC.

The rearrangement links TRBV5-1 to TRBJ1-2; D not certain. Germline V gene lookup returns CDR1 SGHRS and CDR2 YFSETQ. This CDR3 comprises 21 residues. Trimming removed 5 bases at V and 7 bases at J, with 39 bases between. CDR3 residues: CASRPNELPGQQIRLAGGYTF. The CDR3 DNA follows: TGCGCCAGCAGACCCAATGAACTTCCGGGTCAACAGATAAGGTTGGCGGGTGGCTACACCTTC.

J is TRBJ2-7 and V is TRBV4-2; 7 bases fit TRBD1. CDR1 and CDR2 (germline): LGHNA, YNFKEQ. The CDR3 runs to 17 residues. V shed 0 bases, J shed 3 bases, and the junction held 11 bases outside the gene matches. The DNA for the CDR3 is TGTGCCAGCAGCCAAGATGGACAGGTTCAGCCCTTCTACGAGCAGTACTTC. It translates to CASSQDGQVQPFYEQYF.

This chain links TRBV30 with TRBJ2-7, with TRBD1 matching 9 bases. Germline CDR1 reads GTSNPN; CDR2 reads SVGIG (reference sequence). The CDR3 length is 19 residues. After removal of 2 bases from V and 2 bases from J, the junction contained 19 bases not matched to a gene. Written as DNA, the CDR3 is TGTGCCTGGAGTACAAGACGGCTACCATGGGGGGACAGGGCCTACGAGCAGTACTTC. Protein sequence: CAWSTRRLPWGDRAYEQYF.

The J gene is TRBJ1-5, the V gene TRBV6-5; D possibly corresponds to TRBD1 (5 bases). The CDR3 is 14 residues long. The V end was cut by 2 bases, the J end by 5 bases, with 10 bases between. Germline V gene data show CDR1 as MNHEY and CDR2 as SVGAGI. The CDR3, as DNA: TGTGCCAGCAGTTACGGGGGTAATGATCAGCCCCAGCATTTT. It encodes CASSYGGNDQPQHF.

The V call is TRBV4-2, the J call TRBJ2-7, with TRBD1 matching 10 bases. The V gene end was trimmed by 7 bases and the J gene end by 7 bases; junction bases not matched to a gene: 13. CDR1 LGHNA and CDR2 YNFKEQ come from the germline V gene. The CDR3 has 15 residues. The CDR3 DNA is TGTGCCAGCACCTGGTCCGGGACAGGGGATCGGGAGCAGTACTTC. This gives the protein CASTWSGTGDREQYF.

The chain carries TRBV7-9 and TRBJ1-2; TRBD1 matches at 7 bases. Germline lookup yields CDR1 SEHNR and CDR2 FQNEAQ (reference sequence). Losses at the gene ends were 1 base for V and 8 bases for J; bases not matched to a gene: 4. This CDR3 spans 13 amino acids. CDR3 nucleotide sequence: TGTGCCAGCAGCTTAGAGACAGGGAAAGGCTACACCTTC. Protein sequence: CASSLETGKGYTF.

The V gene is TRBV19, the J gene TRBJ1-2; 7 bases are shared with TRBD1. This CDR3 spans 16 amino acids. Germline CDR1 and CDR2: LNHDA and SQIVND (reference sequence). The ends lost 8 bases at V and 8 bases at J; junction bases unmatched: 20. The CDR3 sequence is CASDGVGKDRIVGYTF. The DNA for the CDR3 is TGTGCCAGTGATGGGGTCGGTAAGGACAGGATAGTCGGCTACACCTTC.

The V and J genes are TRBV5-4 and TRBJ2-5, with D unclear. The germline V gene has CDR1 SGHNT and CDR2 YYREEE (reference sequence). The CDR3 length is 10 residues. V gave up 3 bases and J gave up 4 bases, with 1 base separating them. The DNA for the CDR3 is TGTGCCAGCAGCTCAGAGACCCAGTACTTC. Protein sequence: CASSSETQYF.

This chain's CDR3 is CASSPRGRGNIQYF. The CDR3 DNA reads as TGTGCCAGCAGCCCAAGGGGGCGGGGAAACATTCAGTACTTC. V is TRBV7-8 and J is TRBJ2-4, with D tentatively TRBD1 (7 bases). The ends were cut back, 5 bases at V and 6 bases at J, with 14 bases in the middle. Per the germline V gene, CDR1 is SGHVS and CDR2 is FQNEAQ. The CDR3 runs to 14 residues.

The V and J genes are TRBV18 and TRBJ2-5, with D perhaps TRBD2 (5 bases). V lost 10 bases, J lost 3 bases, and 15 bases lay in between. The CDR3 length is 13 residues. CDR1 and CDR2 from the germline V gene are KGHSH and LQKENI. This CDR3 reads CANLWSGKETQYF. The DNA of the CDR3 is TGTGCCAACCTTTGGTCGGGGAAAGAGACCCAGTACTTC.

This clone showed up just once. CDR3 bases: TGTGCCAGCAAGCGGGGCACTAGCACAGATACGCAGTATTTT. This gives the protein CASKRGTSTDTQYF. V is TRBV9 and J is TRBJ2-3; TRBD2 matches 7 bases. J lost 0 bases, V lost 6 bases, and 4 bases had no gene match. Germline CDR1 is SGDLS and CDR2 is YYNGEE. The CDR3 runs 14 residues. Full variable domain (remainder filled in from reference TRBV9 and TRBJ2-3): DSGVTQTPKHLITATGQRVTLRCSPRSGDLSVYWYQQSLDQGLQFLIQYYNGEERAKGNILERFSAQQFPDLHSELNLSSLELGDSALYFCASKRGTSTDTQYFGPGTRLTVL.

The rearrangement uses TRBV7-2 and TRBJ1-5, with TRBD1 matching 7 bases. This CDR3 region has 13 residues. Per the germline V gene, CDR1 is SGHTA and CDR2 is FQGNSA. Trimming took 6 bases from V and 7 from J; bases not matched to a gene: 6. DNA of the CDR3: TGTGCCAGCAGTAAACAGGGGAACCAGCCCCAGCATTTT. Its protein is CASSKQGNQPQHF.

The rearrangement uses TRBV7-6 and TRBJ2-3; perhaps TRBD2 as D (6 bases). Looked up from germline, CDR1 is SGHVS and CDR2 is FNYEAQ. The CDR3 is 17 amino acids. V was trimmed by 0 bases and J by 3 bases, leaving 16 bases between them. In DNA, the CDR3 is TGTGCCAGCAGCTTAGCGGTCGTTCGACTAGGGACAGATACGCAGTATTTT. This sequence encodes CASSLAVVRLGTDTQYF. Full variable domain (missing parts from reference TRBV7-6 and TRBJ2-3): GAGVSQSPRYKVTKRGQDVALRCDPISGHVSLYWYRQALGQGPEFLTYFNYEAQQDKSGLPNDRFSAERPEGSISTLTIQRTEQRDSAMYRCASSLAVVRLGTDTQYFGPGTRLTVL.

The CDR3, as DNA: TGTGCCAGCAGATCTCGTACTGGGGCCAACGTCCTGACTTTC. Its protein product is CASRSRTGANVLTF. The chain joins TRBV2 to TRBJ2-6; D is unclear. This CDR3 spans 14 amino acids. Germline values: CDR1 SNHLY, CDR2 FYNNEI. Trimming pared 6 bases from V and 2 bases from J, leaving 8 bases between.

The chain couples TRBV5-4 to TRBJ1-6; D is unresolved. Germline loops: CDR1 SGHNT, CDR2 YYREEE (reference sequence). Between the trimmed V and J ends, which lost 1 base and 7 bases, there was a span of 15 bases. The CDR3 is 16 residues long. CDR3 loop: CASSLFTAPSNSPLHF. The CDR3 DNA sequence: TGTGCCAGCAGCTTGTTTACTGCCCCTAGCAATTCACCCCTCCACTTT.